Listed here are 5 T cell receptor beta chains from one sample, sequenced in a study of blood T cell repertoires in COVID-19. Data came from immunoSEQ multiplex PCR; TCRdb stores just in-frame clones and leaves some out. The sample has fewer than 350,000 clones, 75% to 90% seen once; the top ten hold about 2.5%. Sequences were obtained from PBMCs or T cells enriched from blood (not recorded which). The receptors come from a woman aged 45-65 years who had recovered from COVID-19.

The V gene is TRBV28, the J gene TRBJ1-2; weak D call: TRBD1 (5 bases). V was shortened by 5 bases and J by 5 bases, with 9 bases between the two germline ends. The length of the CDR3 is 12 residues. Germline V gene data show CDR1 as MDHEN and CDR2 as SYDVKM. The CDR3 protein is CASSDDRYGYTF. The CDR3 coding sequence is TGTGCCAGCAGTGACGACAGATATGGCTACACCTTC.

This clone appeared many times. The rearrangement uses TRBV20-1 and TRBJ1-1; maybe TRBD1 (5 bases). The V gene lost 3 bases and the J gene lost 5 bases, with 13 bases spanning the gap. CDR1 is DFQATT and CDR2 is SNEGSKA in the germline V gene (reference sequence). This CDR3 has 13 residues. CDR3 bases: TGCAGTGCTAGTTTCGGCAGGGAAACTGAAGCTTTCTTT. It yields the protein CSASFGRETEAFF.

V is TRBV7-2 and J is TRBJ1-3, with D uncertain. This CDR3 has 12 amino acids. Germline V gene sequence: CDR1 SGHTA, CDR2 FQGNSA. Trimming took off 2 bases at V and 4 bases at J, with 3 bases between the two ends. The CDR3 DNA follows: TGTGCCAGCAGCTTACAGGGAAACACCATATATTTT. Translation gives CASSLQGNTIYF.

The chain joins TRBV30 to TRBJ1-1; TRBD1 matches 8 bases. The ends lost 8 bases at V and 5 bases at J; junction bases unmatched: 10. CDR3 length: 13 amino acids. The germline gives CDR1 GTSNPN, CDR2 SVGIG (reference sequence). The CDR3 region is CASRRTGLTEAFF. The DNA of the CDR3 is TGTGCCAGCCGGCGGACAGGGTTGACTGAAGCTTTCTTT.

J is TRBJ1-2 and V is TRBV2, with TRBD1 identical over 9 bases. V shed 4 bases and J 0 bases; nucleotides not matched to a gene: 6. This CDR3 contains 16 residues. Germline V gene sequence: CDR1 SNHLY, CDR2 FYNNEI. CDR3 nucleotides: TGTGCCAGCAGTGTGACCCGGGACAGGGCTAACTATGGCTACACCTTC. It translates to CASSVTRDRANYGYTF.